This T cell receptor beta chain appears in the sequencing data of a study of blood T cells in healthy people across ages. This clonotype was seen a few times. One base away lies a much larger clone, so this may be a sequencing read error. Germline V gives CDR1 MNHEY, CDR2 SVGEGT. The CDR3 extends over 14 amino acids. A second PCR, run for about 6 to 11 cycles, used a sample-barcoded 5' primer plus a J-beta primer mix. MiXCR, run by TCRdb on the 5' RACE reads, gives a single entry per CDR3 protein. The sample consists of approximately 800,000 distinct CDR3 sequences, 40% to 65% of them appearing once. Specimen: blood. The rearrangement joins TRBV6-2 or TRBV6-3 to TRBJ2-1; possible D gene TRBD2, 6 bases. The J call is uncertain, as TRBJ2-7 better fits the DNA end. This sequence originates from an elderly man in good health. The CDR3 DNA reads TGTGCCAGCAGCCAGGGACTCCTTTACAATGAGCAGTACTTC. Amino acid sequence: CASSQGLLYNEQYF.